One and the same sample provided the 5 T cell receptor beta chains below, sequenced in a study of memory CD4+ T cells and cytomegalovirus serostatus. Single viable CD3+CD4+CD8-CD45RO+ cells were sorted as the memory CD4+ T cells. Data came from immunoSEQ multiplex PCR; TCRdb stores just in-frame clones and leaves some out. The table has around 50,000 clones, 60% to 80% seen once. The source material was memory CD4+ T cells from blood. All receptors come from an adult in good health and CMV-seronegative.

The rearrangement uses TRBV9 and TRBJ1-2; the D gene is possibly TRBD1 (5 bases). In germline, CDR1 is SGDLS, CDR2 YYNGEE. Deletions cut 4 bases from V and 4 bases from J, with 11 bases between. This CDR3 is 13 amino acids long. CDR3 coding DNA: TGTGCCAGCAGCCCCCGCCAGGGCTATGGCTACACCTTC. Amino acids: CASSPRQGYGYTF. Based on the CDR3 plus reference TRBV9 and TRBJ1-2, the full variable domain is DSGVTQTPKHLITATGQRVTLRCSPRSGDLSVYWYQQSLDQGLQFLIQYYNGEERAKGNILERFSAQQFPDLHSELNLSSLELGDSALYFCASSPRQGYGYTFGSGTRLTVV.

The chain couples TRBV28 to TRBJ1-5, with TRBD1 matching over 11 bases. Germline-derived CDR1 and CDR2 are MDHEN and SYDVKM. The CDR3 length is 15 residues. V was clipped by 6 bases and J by 6 bases; unmatched bases: 7. CDR3 loop: CASSRTGGAGQPQHF. The CDR3 DNA sequence: TGTGCCAGCAGCCGGACAGGGGGCGCGGGTCAGCCCCAGCATTTT.

J is TRBJ2-1 and V is TRBV10-3; no clear D. The CDR3 runs 14 residues. V was cut by 4 bases and J by 6 bases, with 13 bases left in between. Germline V gives CDR1 ENHRY, CDR2 SYGVKD. The CDR3 is CAISASWGPNEQFF. Written as DNA, the CDR3 is TGTGCCATCAGTGCCAGTTGGGGTCCCAATGAGCAGTTCTTC.

The J gene is TRBJ2-2, the V gene TRBV9; D perhaps matches TRBD2 (6 bases). Trimming cost V 4 bases and J 0 bases, with 19 bases left between them. CDR3 length equals 18 residues. The germline V gene has CDR1 SGDLS and CDR2 YYNGEE. The CDR3 is CASSTLLGGRTNTGELFF. The CDR3, as DNA: TGTGCCAGCAGCACCCTTTTGGGGGGTCGGACGAACACCGGGGAGCTGTTTTTT.

J is TRBJ1-6 and V is TRBV5-6, with 9 bases fitting TRBD1. Germline V gene sequence: CDR1 SGHDT, CDR2 YYEEEE. V lost 4 bases to trimming and J lost 0 bases; unmatched junction nucleotides: 5. The CDR3 loop spans 17 amino acids. The DNA of the CDR3 is TGTGCCAGCAGCGGGGGGACAGGGAGCTCCTATAATTCACCCCTCCACTTT. This gives the protein CASSGGTGSSYNSPLHF.